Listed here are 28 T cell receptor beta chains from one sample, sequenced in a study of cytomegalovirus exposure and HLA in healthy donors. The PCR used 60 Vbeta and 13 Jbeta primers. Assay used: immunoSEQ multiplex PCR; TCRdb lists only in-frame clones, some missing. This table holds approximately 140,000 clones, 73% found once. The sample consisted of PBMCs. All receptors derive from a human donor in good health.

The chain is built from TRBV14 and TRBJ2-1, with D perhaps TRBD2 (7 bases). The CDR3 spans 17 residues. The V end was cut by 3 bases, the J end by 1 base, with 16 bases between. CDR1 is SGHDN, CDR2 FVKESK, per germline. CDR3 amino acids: CASSQAAGARSYNEQFF. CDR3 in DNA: TGTGCCAGCAGCCAGGCCGCGGGGGCGAGGTCCTACAATGAGCAGTTCTTC.

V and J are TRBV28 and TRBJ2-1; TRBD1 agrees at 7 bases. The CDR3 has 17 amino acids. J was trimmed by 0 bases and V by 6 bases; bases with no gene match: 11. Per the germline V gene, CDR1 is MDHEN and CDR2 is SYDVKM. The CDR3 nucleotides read TGTGCCAGCAGCCAATCACCGGGACAGAGCTCCTACAATGAGCAGTTCTTC. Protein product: CASSQSPGQSSYNEQFF.

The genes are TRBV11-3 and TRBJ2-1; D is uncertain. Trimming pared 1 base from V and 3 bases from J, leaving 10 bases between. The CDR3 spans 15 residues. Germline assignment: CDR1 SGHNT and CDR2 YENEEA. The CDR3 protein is CASSLGRGNYNEQFF. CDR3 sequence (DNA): TGTGCCAGCAGCTTAGGTAGAGGAAACTACAATGAGCAGTTCTTC.

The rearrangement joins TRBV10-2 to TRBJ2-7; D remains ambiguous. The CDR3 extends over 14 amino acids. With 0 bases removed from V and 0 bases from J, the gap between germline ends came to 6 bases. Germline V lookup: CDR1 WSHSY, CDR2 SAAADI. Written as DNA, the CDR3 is TGCGCCAGCAGTGAGTCCGCCTACTCCTACGAGCAGTACTTC. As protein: CASSESAYSYEQYF.

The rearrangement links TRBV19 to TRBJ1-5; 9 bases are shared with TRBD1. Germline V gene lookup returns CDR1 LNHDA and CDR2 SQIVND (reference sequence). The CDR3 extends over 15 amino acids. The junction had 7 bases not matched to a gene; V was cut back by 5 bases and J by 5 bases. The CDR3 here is CASSPGGQGDQPQHF. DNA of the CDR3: TGTGCCAGTAGTCCAGGGGGACAGGGAGATCAGCCCCAGCATTTT.

The CDR3 region has the DNA TGTGCCAGCAGCGCCGCAGCTCCGGGACTCGCCACAGATACGCAGTATTTT. Translation: CASSAAAPGLATDTQYF. This chain uses TRBV9 with TRBJ2-3; D might be TRBD2 (6 bases). Germline V lookup: CDR1 SGDLS, CDR2 YYNGEE. Deletions cut 3 bases from V and 2 bases from J, with 19 bases between. The CDR3 consists of 17 residues.

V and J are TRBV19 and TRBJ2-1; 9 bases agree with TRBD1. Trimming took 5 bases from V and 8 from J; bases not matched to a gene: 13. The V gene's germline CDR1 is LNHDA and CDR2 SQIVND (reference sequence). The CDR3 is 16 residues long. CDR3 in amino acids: CASSSQHRGLWDEQFF. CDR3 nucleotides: TGTGCCAGTAGTTCGCAGCACAGGGGGCTATGGGATGAGCAGTTCTTC. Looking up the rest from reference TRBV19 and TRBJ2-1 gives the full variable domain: DGGITQSPKYLFRKEGQNVTLSCEQNLNHDAMYWYRQDPGQGLRLIYYSQIVNDFQKGDIAEGYSVSREKKESFPLTVTSAQKNPTAFYLCASSSQHRGLWDEQFFGPGTRLTVL.

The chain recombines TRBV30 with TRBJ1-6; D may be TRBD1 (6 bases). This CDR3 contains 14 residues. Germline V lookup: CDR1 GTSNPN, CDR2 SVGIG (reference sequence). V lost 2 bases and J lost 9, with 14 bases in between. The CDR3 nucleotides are TGTGCCTGGAGTACCGGGGGGGCGGCTTCACCCCTCCACTTT. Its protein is CAWSTGGAASPLHF.

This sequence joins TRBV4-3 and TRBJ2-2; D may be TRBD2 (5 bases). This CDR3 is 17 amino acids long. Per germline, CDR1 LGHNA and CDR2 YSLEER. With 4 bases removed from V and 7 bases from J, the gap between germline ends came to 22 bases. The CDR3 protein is CASSLITGPGEGGELFF. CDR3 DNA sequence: TGCGCCAGCAGCCTAATAACCGGGCCCGGGGAAGGCGGGGAGCTGTTTTTT.

The chain's CDR3 is CASSPLGTGLSYEQYF. In DNA, the CDR3 is TGTGCCAGCAGCCCTCTGGGGACAGGGCTCTCCTACGAGCAGTACTTC. The chain has TRBV11-3 and TRBJ2-7; 9 positions agree with TRBD1. The CDR3 runs to 16 residues. Germline V gene lookup returns CDR1 SGHNT and CDR2 YENEEA. The junction had 8 bases not matched to a gene; V was cut back by 5 bases and J by 0 bases.

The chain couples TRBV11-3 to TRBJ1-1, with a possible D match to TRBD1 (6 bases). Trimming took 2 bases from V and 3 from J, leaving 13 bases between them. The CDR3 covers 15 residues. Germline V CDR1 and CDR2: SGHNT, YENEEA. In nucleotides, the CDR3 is TGTGCCAGCAGCTTACGGTCAGGGGTTGACACTGAAGCTTTCTTT. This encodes CASSLRSGVDTEAFF.

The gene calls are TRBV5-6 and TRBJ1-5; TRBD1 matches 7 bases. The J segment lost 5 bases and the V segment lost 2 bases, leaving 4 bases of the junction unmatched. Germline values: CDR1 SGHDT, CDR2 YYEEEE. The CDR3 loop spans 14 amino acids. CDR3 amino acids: CASSFGQGDQPQHF. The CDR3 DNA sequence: TGTGCCAGCAGCTTCGGGCAGGGGGATCAGCCCCAGCATTTT. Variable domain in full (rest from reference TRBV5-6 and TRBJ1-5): DAGVTQSPTHLIKTRGQQVTLRCSPKSGHDTVSWYQQALGQGPQFIFQYYEEEERQRGNFPDRFSGHQFPNYSSELNVNALLLGDSALYLCASSFGQGDQPQHFGDGTRLSIL.

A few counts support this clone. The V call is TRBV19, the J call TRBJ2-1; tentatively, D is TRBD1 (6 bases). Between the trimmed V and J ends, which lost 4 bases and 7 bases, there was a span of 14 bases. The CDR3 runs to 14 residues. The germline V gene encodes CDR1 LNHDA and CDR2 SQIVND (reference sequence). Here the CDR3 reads CASSTTGIGNEQFF. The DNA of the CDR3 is TGTGCCAGTAGTACAACAGGGATAGGGAATGAGCAGTTCTTC.

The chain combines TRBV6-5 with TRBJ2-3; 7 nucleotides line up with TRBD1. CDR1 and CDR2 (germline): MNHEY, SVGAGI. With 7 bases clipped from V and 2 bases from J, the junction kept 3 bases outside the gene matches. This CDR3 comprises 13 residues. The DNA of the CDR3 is TGTGCCAGCACCGGGACAGTCACAGATACGCAGTATTTT. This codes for CASTGTVTDTQYF.

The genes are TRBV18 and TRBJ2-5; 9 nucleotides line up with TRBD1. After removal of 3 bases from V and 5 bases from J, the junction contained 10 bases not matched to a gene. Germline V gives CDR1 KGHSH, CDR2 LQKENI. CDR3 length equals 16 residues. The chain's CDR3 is CASSPKTGGSGETQYF. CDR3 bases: TGTGCCAGCTCACCCAAGACAGGGGGAAGTGGTGAGACCCAGTACTTC.

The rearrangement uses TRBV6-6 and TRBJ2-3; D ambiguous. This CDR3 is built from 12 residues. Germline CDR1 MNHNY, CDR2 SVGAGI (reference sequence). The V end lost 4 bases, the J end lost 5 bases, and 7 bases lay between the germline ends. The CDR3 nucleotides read TGTGCCAGCAGTTCGCATAGAGATACGCAGTATTTT. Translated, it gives CASSSHRDTQYF.

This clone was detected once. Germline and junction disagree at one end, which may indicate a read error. The CDR3: CASSLARRADTQYF. The CDR3 DNA follows: TGTGCCAGCAGCCTAGCCCGCAGGGCAGATACGCAGTATTTT. The chain links TRBV7-9 to TRBJ2-3, with D possibly being TRBD1 or TRBD2 (5 bases each). This CDR3 region has 14 residues. Germline CDR1 SEHNR, CDR2 FQNEAQ (reference sequence).

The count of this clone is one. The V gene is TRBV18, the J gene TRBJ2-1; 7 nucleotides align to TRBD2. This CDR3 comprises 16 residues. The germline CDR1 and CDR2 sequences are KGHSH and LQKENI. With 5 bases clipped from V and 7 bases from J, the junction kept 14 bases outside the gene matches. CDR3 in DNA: TGTGCCAGCTCATCTTCCGGGACTACCGGTGGGAATGAGCAGTTCTTC. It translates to CASSSSGTTGGNEQFF.

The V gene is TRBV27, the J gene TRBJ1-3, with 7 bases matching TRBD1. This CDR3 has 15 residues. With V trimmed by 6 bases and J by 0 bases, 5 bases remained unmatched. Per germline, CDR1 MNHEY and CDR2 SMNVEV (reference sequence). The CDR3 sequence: CASRPSGGSGNTIYF. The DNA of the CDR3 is TGTGCCAGCAGACCTTCAGGGGGCTCTGGAAACACCATATATTTT.

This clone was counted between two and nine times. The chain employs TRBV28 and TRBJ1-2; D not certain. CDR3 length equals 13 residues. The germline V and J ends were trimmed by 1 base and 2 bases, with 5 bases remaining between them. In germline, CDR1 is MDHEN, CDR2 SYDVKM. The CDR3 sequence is CASSLLQNYGYTF. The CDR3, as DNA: TGTGCCAGCAGTTTATTACAAAACTATGGCTACACCTTC.

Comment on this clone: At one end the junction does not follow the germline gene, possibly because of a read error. This CDR3 is CASSLGLAVLSGANVLIF. The CDR3 coding sequence is TGTGCCAGCAGCTTAGGCCTAGCGGTACTCTCTGGGGCCAACGTCCTGATTTTC. The chain is built from TRBV13 and TRBJ2-6; the match to TRBD2 covers 7 bases. This CDR3 region has 18 residues. Germline CDR1 PRHDT, CDR2 FYEKMQ (reference sequence).

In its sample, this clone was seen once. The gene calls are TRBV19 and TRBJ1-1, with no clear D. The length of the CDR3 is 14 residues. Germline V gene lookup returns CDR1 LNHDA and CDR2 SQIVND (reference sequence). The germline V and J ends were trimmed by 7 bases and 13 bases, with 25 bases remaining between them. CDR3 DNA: TGTGCCAGTATCTCTCGGGTGAGCCGAGCGGGGTATTTCTTT. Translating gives CASISRVSRAGYFF.

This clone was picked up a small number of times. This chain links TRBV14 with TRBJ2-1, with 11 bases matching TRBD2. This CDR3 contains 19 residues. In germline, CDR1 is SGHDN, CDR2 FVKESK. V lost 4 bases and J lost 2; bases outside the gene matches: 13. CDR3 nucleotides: TGTGCCAGCAGCCCCGGGACTAGCGGAAAGAAGAGAGCCTACAATGAGCAGTTCTTC. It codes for CASSPGTSGKKRAYNEQFF.

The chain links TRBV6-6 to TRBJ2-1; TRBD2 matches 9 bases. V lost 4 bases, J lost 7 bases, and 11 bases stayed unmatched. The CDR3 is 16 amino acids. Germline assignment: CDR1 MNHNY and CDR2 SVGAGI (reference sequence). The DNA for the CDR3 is TGTGCCAGCAGTTCCCTTGCAAGCGGGGGGCAGAATGAGCAGTTCTTC. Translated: CASSSLASGGQNEQFF.

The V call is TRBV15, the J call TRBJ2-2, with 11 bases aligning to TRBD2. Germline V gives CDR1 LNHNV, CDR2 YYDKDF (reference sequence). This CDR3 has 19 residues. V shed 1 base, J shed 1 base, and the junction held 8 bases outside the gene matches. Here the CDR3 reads CATSRVRLAGKLNTGELFF. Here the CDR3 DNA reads TGTGCCACCAGCAGAGTGCGACTAGCGGGGAAGTTGAACACCGGGGAGCTGTTTTTT.

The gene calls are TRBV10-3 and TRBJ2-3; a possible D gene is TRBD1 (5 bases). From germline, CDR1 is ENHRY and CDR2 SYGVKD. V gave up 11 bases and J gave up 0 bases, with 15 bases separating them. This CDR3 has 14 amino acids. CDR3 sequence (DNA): TGTGCCTCGAGGCCCGACAGCAGCACAGATACGCAGTATTTT. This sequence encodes CASRPDSSTDTQYF.

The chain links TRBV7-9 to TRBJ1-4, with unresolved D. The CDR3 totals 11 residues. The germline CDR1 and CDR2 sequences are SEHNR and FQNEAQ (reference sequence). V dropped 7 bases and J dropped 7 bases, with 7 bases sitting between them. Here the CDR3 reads CASTPSEKLFF. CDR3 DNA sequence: TGTGCCAGCACCCCTAGTGAAAAACTGTTTTTT.

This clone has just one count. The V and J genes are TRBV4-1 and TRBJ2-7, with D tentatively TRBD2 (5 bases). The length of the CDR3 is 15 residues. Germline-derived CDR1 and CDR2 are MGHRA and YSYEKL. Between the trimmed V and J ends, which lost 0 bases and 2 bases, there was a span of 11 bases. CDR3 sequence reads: CASSQEALAAYEQYF. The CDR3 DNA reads TGCGCCAGCAGCCAAGAGGCTCTAGCTGCCTACGAGCAGTACTTC.